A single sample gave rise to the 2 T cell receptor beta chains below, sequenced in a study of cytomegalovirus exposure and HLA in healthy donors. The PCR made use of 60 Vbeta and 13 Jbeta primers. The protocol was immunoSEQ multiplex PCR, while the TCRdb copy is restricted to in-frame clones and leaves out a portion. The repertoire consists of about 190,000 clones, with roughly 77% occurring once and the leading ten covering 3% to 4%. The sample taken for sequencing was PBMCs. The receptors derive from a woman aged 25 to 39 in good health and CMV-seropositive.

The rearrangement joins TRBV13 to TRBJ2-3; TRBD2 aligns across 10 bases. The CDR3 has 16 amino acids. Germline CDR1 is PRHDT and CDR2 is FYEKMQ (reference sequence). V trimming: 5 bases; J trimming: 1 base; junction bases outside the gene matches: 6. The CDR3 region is CASSPRTSGRTDTQYF. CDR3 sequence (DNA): TGTGCCAGCAGCCCACGGACTAGCGGACGCACAGATACGCAGTATTTT.

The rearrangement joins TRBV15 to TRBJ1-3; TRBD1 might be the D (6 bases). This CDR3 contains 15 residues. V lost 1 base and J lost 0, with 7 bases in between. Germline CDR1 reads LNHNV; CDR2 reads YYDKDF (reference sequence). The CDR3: CATSRGTDSGNTIYF. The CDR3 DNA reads TGTGCCACCAGCAGAGGGACAGACTCTGGAAACACCATATATTTT. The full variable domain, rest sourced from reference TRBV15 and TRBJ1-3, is DAMVIQNPRYQVTQFGKPVTLSCSQTLNHNVMYWYQQKSSQAPKLLFHYYDKDFNNEADTPDNFQSRRPNTSFCFLDIRSPGLGDTAMYLCATSRGTDSGNTIYFGEGSWLTVV.